These 12 T cell receptor beta chains share one sample of origin, sequenced in a study of T-cell reconstitution after alpha-beta-depleted transplantation in children. For TCRbeta, the library was prepared with unique molecular identifiers. TCRdb re-called the PCR reads through MiXCR, storing one row per CDR3 protein. The data show about 200,000 distinct CDR3 sequences, with approximately 6.8% seen just once and under 6% held by the top ten. The material was PBMCs, obtained before TCRalphabeta/CD19-depleted stem cell transplant. The receptors were sampled from a girl under three years old with combined immunodeficiency, due to receive a stem cell transplant.

In this sample, this clonotype turned up many times. The chain couples TRBV20-1 to TRBJ2-3, with TRBD2 matching over 12 bases. The V gene end was trimmed by 3 bases and the J gene end by 3 bases; junction bases not matched to a gene: 1. CDR1 and CDR2 from the germline V gene are DFQATT and SNEGSKA (reference sequence). This CDR3 region has 14 residues. The CDR3 DNA is TGCAGTGCTAGTGGGACTAGCGGGACAGATACGCAGTATTTT. It codes for CSASGTSGTDTQYF.

This chain uses TRBV10-3 with TRBJ2-7; TRBD2 agrees at 8 bases. CDR3 size: 15 residues. CDR1 and CDR2 from the germline V gene are ENHRY and SYGVKD. J gave up 3 bases and V 4 bases, and 8 bases lay outside the gene matches. The CDR3 nucleotides are TGTGCCATCAGTGCCCCCGGCGGGGGGAGCTACGAGCAGTACTTC. Its protein product is CAISAPGGGSYEQYF.

The table lists this clonotype with many counts. V usage is TRBV5-1 and J usage is TRBJ2-3; 8 nucleotides agree with TRBD2. V shed 2 bases, J shed 5 bases, and the junction held 4 bases outside the gene matches. Germline values: CDR1 SGHRS, CDR2 YFSETQ. The CDR3 totals 14 residues. The CDR3 DNA follows: TGCGCCAGCAGCTTTTTCGGGGGGGAAGATACGCAGTATTTT. The encoded protein is CASSFFGGEDTQYF.

This clonotype was observed many times. The V and J genes are TRBV28 and TRBJ2-7, with 8 bases fitting TRBD1. The CDR3 has 15 amino acids. The V and J ends lost 5 bases and 5 bases, in that order; junction bases with no gene match: 11. CDR1 is MDHEN and CDR2 is SYDVKM in the germline V gene. Written as DNA, the CDR3 is TGTGCCAGCAGTCATATCGACAGGGGACGTGACGAGCAGTACTTC. Protein product: CASSHIDRGRDEQYF.

The chain carries TRBV20-1 and TRBJ2-3, with 12 bases matching TRBD2. V lost 7 bases to trimming and J lost 6 bases; unmatched junction nucleotides: 8. Germline values: CDR1 DFQATT, CDR2 SNEGSKA (reference sequence). This CDR3 is built from 14 residues. CDR3 loop: CSVLLAGGLDTQYF. The CDR3 nucleotides are TGCAGTGTCCTACTAGCGGGGGGCCTGGATACGCAGTATTTT.

Comments on this clonotype: A much larger clonotype is one base distant, so this may be a read error. The chain links TRBV28 to TRBJ1-2; D is perhaps TRBD1 (6 bases). Germline CDR1 reads MDHEN; CDR2 reads SYDVKM. The CDR3 extends over 15 amino acids. CDR3 nucleotides: TGTGCCAGCAGTTCTCCTCTCCAGGGGACCTATGGCTGCACCTTC. It is translated as CASSSPLQGTYGCTF.

This clonotype was observed a handful of times. The CDR3 region is CASSLGQASTDTQYF. CDR3 DNA sequence: TGTGCCAGCAGCTTAGGGCAGGCTAGCACAGATACGCAGTATTTT. V gene TRBV7-3 combines with J gene TRBJ2-3; D is unclear. The CDR3 spans 15 residues. Germline CDR1 reads SGHTA; CDR2 reads FQGTGA. Trimming took 2 bases from V and 0 from J, leaving 9 bases between them.

This clonotype was observed many times. Here the CDR3 DNA reads TGTGCCAGCAGTCTCCAAGGTCCGCGCTACGAGCAGTACTTC. This codes for CASSLQGPRYEQYF. V and J are TRBV28 and TRBJ2-7; no definite D call. The CDR3 extends over 14 amino acids. Germline V gene lookup returns CDR1 MDHEN and CDR2 SYDVKM. The V end lost 5 bases, the J end lost 3 bases, and 14 bases lay between the germline ends.

The sample holds many counts of this clonotype. Sequence at one end of the junction differs from germline and may be a read error. The V and J genes are TRBV7-7 and TRBJ2-2, with a possible D match to TRBD2 (6 bases). Germline CDR1 is SSHAT and CDR2 is FNYEAQ (reference sequence). This CDR3 is built from 15 residues. CDR3 in amino acids: CASSLGPSEVGELFF. The CDR3 DNA follows: TGTGCTAGCAGCTTAGGTCCTAGCGAGGTCGGGGAGCTGTTTTTT.

This clonotype was detected many times. The chain is built from TRBV27 and TRBJ1-2, with D possibly being TRBD1 (5 bases). CDR1 is MNHEY, CDR2 SMNVEV, per germline (reference sequence). With 0 bases removed from V and 7 bases from J, the gap between germline ends came to 12 bases. The CDR3 sequence is 14 residues long. The CDR3 protein is CASSLSEGRVGYTF. As DNA, the CDR3 is TGTGCCAGCAGTTTATCAGAAGGCAGGGTTGGCTACACCTTC.

This clonotype was seen many times. V gene TRBV18 combines with J gene TRBJ2-7, with D hard to call. Between the trimmed V and J ends, which lost 3 bases and 7 bases, there was a span of 10 bases. Germline lookup yields CDR1 KGHSH and CDR2 LQKENI. This CDR3 has 12 residues. This chain's CDR3 is CASSPNEWEQYF. The CDR3 DNA reads TGTGCCAGCTCACCCAATGAGTGGGAGCAGTACTTC. The full variable domain, rest sourced from reference TRBV18 and TRBJ2-7, is NAGVMQNPRHLVRRRGQEARLRCSPMKGHSHVYWYRQLPEEGLKFMVYLQKENIIDESGMPKERFSAEFPKEGPSILRIQQVVRGDSAAYFCASSPNEWEQYFGPGTRLTVT.

This clonotype was observed many times. The CDR3 region is CASSLEEEKLFF. CDR3 DNA: TGTGCCAGCAGTTTGGAGGAGGAAAAACTGTTTTTT. V and J are TRBV28 and TRBJ1-4; no definite D call. Germline CDR1 is MDHEN and CDR2 is SYDVKM. The CDR3 length is 12 residues. Trimming cost V 3 bases and J 8 bases, with 7 bases left between them.